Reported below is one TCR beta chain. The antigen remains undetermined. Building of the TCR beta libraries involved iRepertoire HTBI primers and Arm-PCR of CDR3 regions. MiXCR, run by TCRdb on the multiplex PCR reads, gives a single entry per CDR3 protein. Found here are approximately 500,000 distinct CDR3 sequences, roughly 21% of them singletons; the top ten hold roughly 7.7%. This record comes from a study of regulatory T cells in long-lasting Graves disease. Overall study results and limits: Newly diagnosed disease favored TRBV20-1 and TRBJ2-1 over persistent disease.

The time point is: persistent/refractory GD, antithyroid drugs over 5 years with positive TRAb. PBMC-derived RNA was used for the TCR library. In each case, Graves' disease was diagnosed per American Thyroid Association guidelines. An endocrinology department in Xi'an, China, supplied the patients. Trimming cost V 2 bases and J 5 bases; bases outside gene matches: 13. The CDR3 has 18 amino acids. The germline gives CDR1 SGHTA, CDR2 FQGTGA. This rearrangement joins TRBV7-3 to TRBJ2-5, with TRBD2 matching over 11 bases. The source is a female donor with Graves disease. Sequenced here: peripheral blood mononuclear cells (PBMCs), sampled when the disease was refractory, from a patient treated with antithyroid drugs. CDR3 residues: CASSLSVVAGGPEETQYF. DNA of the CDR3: TGTGCCAGCAGCTTATCAGTGGTAGCGGGAGGGCCTGAGGAGACCCAGTACTTC.